What follows describes a single TCR beta chain. The CDR3 contains 16 residues. The V segment lost 2 bases and the J segment 10 bases; nucleotides outside the gene matches: 10. Germline loops: CDR1 SGHRS, CDR2 YFSETQ. Per the authors' pipeline: Amplification of reference gene primers provided the estimated nucleated cell counts. Repertoires were generated with immunoSEQ multiplex PCR, while TCRdb's copy carries only in-frame clones and drops some. The V and J calls and clone size were taken over from that table, and D and trimming were inferred from the DNA. In the table there are approximately 170,000 clones, roughly four fifths of which are singletons. The sample originates from a study of blood T cell repertoires in COVID-19. About the research overall: Researchers got acute and convalescent COVID-19 samples from the United States, Italy and Spain. The cDNA or gDNA used as material had been derived from T cells, B-cell-depleted T cells, or PBMCs.

Material for sequencing was peripheral blood. This receptor was identified in a woman aged 45-65 years with acute or convalescent COVID-19. This chain joins TRBV5-1 and TRBJ1-6; 9 positions agree with TRBD1. Written as DNA, the CDR3 is TGCGCCAGCAGCTTTGGACAGGGGACAGGGCAATCACCCCTCCACTTT. It codes for CASSFGQGTGQSPLHF.